The next 14 T cell receptor beta chains were all read from a single sample in a study of T cell changes during pregnancy in multiple sclerosis. This table comes from immunoSEQ multiplex PCR, and its TCRdb copy is limited to in-frame clones, with some not included. The sample records 43,000 or so clones, approximately 91% being singletons. The sample consisted of PBMCs (not recorded whether the cells were cultured). The receptor source for this set is a female donor with multiple sclerosis, enrolled in a pregnancy study.

This chain connects TRBV7-6 to TRBJ2-2; TRBD2 agrees at 7 bases. The CDR3 is 16 amino acids. Per the germline V gene, CDR1 is SGHVS and CDR2 is FNYEAQ. The J segment lost 6 bases and the V segment lost 4 bases, leaving 11 bases of the junction unmatched. In DNA form, the CDR3 reads TGTGCCAGCAGCTCCTCCGGACTAGTGGGTGCCGGGGAGCTGTTTTTT. Amino acid sequence: CASSSSGLVGAGELFF.

This chain links TRBV5-1 with TRBJ2-7, with 7 bases that match TRBD2. The J segment lost 3 bases and the V segment lost 4 bases, leaving 10 bases of the junction unmatched. The germline V gene encodes CDR1 SGHRS and CDR2 YFSETQ. The CDR3 extends over 15 amino acids. In DNA form, the CDR3 reads TGCGCCAGCAGCCACGGTTGGGGAGGGGACTACGAGCAGTACTTC. Protein product: CASSHGWGGDYEQYF.

CDR3 bases: TGCAGCGTTGAAGCTAGCACAGATACGCAGTATTTT. This encodes CSVEASTDTQYF. This chain links TRBV29-1 with TRBJ2-3, with no clear D. V lost 1 base, J lost 0 bases, and 2 bases lay in between. Per germline, CDR1 SQVTM and CDR2 ANQGSEA. The CDR3 spans 12 residues.

This chain joins TRBV5-6 and TRBJ1-2; D remains ambiguous. CDR3 length: 12 residues. Germline CDR1 and CDR2: SGHDT and YYEEEE. V was cut by 4 bases and J by 8 bases, with 12 bases left in between. CDR3 nucleotides: TGTGCCAGCAGCCCCTGGGCCGGCGGCTACACCTTC. It codes for CASSPWAGGYTF.

This sequence joins TRBV19 and TRBJ2-2; TRBD2 might be the D (5 bases). CDR1 and CDR2 from the germline V gene are LNHDA and SQIVND (reference sequence). The CDR3 is 14 residues long. Trimming took off 3 bases at V and 3 bases at J, with 8 bases between the two ends. The CDR3 DNA follows: TGTGCCAGTAGTATTGGGAGAGACACCGGGGAGCTGTTTTTT. Protein product: CASSIGRDTGELFF. The full variable domain, with the rest looked up from reference TRBV19 and TRBJ2-2, is DGGITQSPKYLFRKEGQNVTLSCEQNLNHDAMYWYRQDPGQGLRLIYYSQIVNDFQKGDIAEGYSVSREKKESFPLTVTSAQKNPTAFYLCASSIGRDTGELFFGEGSRLTVL.

The chain uses TRBV6-6 and TRBJ2-7; 7 bases are shared with TRBD2. CDR3 length: 11 amino acids. V gave up 8 bases and J gave up 5 bases; unmatched junction bases: 3. Per the germline V gene, CDR1 is MNHNY and CDR2 is SVGAGI (reference sequence). As DNA, the CDR3 is TGTGCCAGCGGGAGGGCGAACGAGCAGTACTTC. Its translation: CASGRANEQYF.

The chain is built from TRBV5-1 and TRBJ2-1, with 9 nucleotides matching TRBD2. The germline V gene encodes CDR1 SGHRS and CDR2 YFSETQ. J gave up 8 bases and V 5 bases, and 17 bases lay outside the gene matches. The CDR3 totals 17 residues. This CDR3 is CASSPNYLAGISDEQFF. CDR3 in DNA: TGCGCCAGCAGTCCAAACTACCTAGCGGGAATCAGCGATGAGCAGTTCTTC.

This clone was counted between two and nine times. This chain connects TRBV28 to TRBJ1-1, with D perhaps TRBD1 (5 bases). Per the germline V gene, CDR1 is MDHEN and CDR2 is SYDVKM. The CDR3 covers 13 residues. V was trimmed by 7 bases and J by 0 bases, leaving 9 bases between them. The CDR3 coding sequence is TGTGCCAGCAACCCGACAGTGAACACTGAAGCTTTCTTT. Translating it yields CASNPTVNTEAFF.

This chain joins TRBV27 and TRBJ2-7; D possibly matches TRBD1 or TRBD2 (5 bases each). The CDR3 runs 18 residues. CDR1 and CDR2 (germline): MNHEY, SMNVEV (reference sequence). Between the trimmed V and J ends, which lost 7 bases and 3 bases, there was a span of 28 bases. CDR3 in amino acids: CASTPSLTTARGNYEQYF. The DNA of the CDR3 is TGTGCCAGCACTCCTTCCCTTACGACAGCCCGGGGCAACTACGAGCAGTACTTC.

V gene TRBV11-2 combines with J gene TRBJ2-1; D remains ambiguous. The V end lost 0 bases, the J end lost 0 bases, and 9 bases lay between the germline ends. The germline CDR1 and CDR2 sequences are SGHAT and FQNNGV. This CDR3 has 16 amino acids. DNA for the CDR3: TGTGCCAGCAGCTTAGAGAACTCCCGCTCCTACAATGAGCAGTTCTTC. Translating it yields CASSLENSRSYNEQFF.

The count of this clone is one. The gene calls are TRBV18 and TRBJ2-3; no clear D gene. The CDR3 covers 17 residues. CDR1 is KGHSH and CDR2 is LQKENI in the germline V gene. The germline V and J ends were trimmed by 0 bases and 2 bases, with 15 bases remaining between them. The CDR3 coding sequence is TGTGCCAGCTCACCACCGGCCCCCTCCTTGATCACAGATACGCAGTATTTT. As protein: CASSPPAPSLITDTQYF.

The chain carries TRBV28 and TRBJ1-5; a weak D match, TRBD1 (6 bases). Looked up from germline, CDR1 is MDHEN and CDR2 is SYDVKM. The CDR3 totals 16 residues. V dropped 4 bases and J dropped 4 bases, with 17 bases sitting between them. The CDR3 protein is CASSSYGHRENQPQHF. The CDR3 DNA sequence: TGTGCCAGCAGTTCCTACGGCCACAGGGAGAATCAGCCCCAGCATTTT.

V gene TRBV9 combines with J gene TRBJ1-5; D ambiguous. V gave up 0 bases and J gave up 0 bases, with 19 bases separating them. From germline, CDR1 is SGDLS and CDR2 YYNGEE. The CDR3 consists of 19 residues. CDR3 region: CASSVVGLFLNYSNQPQHF. The CDR3 DNA reads TGTGCCAGCAGCGTAGTCGGTCTGTTTCTTAACTATAGCAATCAGCCCCAGCATTTT. Drawing the rest from reference TRBV9 and TRBJ1-5, the complete variable domain is DSGVTQTPKHLITATGQRVTLRCSPRSGDLSVYWYQQSLDQGLQFLIQYYNGEERAKGNILERFSAQQFPDLHSELNLSSLELGDSALYFCASSVVGLFLNYSNQPQHFGDGTRLSIL.

The V gene is TRBV28, the J gene TRBJ2-3; TRBD1 agrees at 10 bases. V was pared by 4 bases and J by 2 bases, with 6 bases of the junction left unmatched. Per germline, CDR1 MDHEN and CDR2 SYDVKM. This CDR3 spans 16 amino acids. CDR3 nucleotides: TGTGCCAGCAGTTCCCGACAGGGGGCGATCACAGATACGCAGTATTTT. This translates into CASSSRQGAITDTQYF.